Listed here are 28 T cell receptor beta chains from one sample, sequenced in a study of metastatic and nonmetastatic thyroid tumors. Thyroid surgery had not been preceded by any treatment in any patient. TCRdb ran MiXCR on the PCR reads. Of tens of thousands of clones listed, roughly 15% were seen once; the top ten hold roughly a tenth. The specimen sequenced was blood. The receptors originated from a male donor with papillary thyroid cancer or a benign thyroid nodule (not recorded which). Some clones in this sample may be carry-over from other donors' samples.

The table lists this clone with a few counts. The chain has TRBV3-1 and TRBJ2-1, with 10 bases lining up with TRBD2. With V trimmed by 5 bases and J by 10 bases, 11 bases remained unmatched. CDR3 length: 15 residues. The germline gives CDR1 LGHDT, CDR2 YNNKEL (reference sequence). CDR3 bases: TGTGCCAGCAGCTCCCAAGCGGGAGGGCCGTCGGAGCAGTTCTTC. Its translation: CASSSQAGGPSEQFF.

Only one count was recorded for this clone. This clone may be a read error of a much larger clone one base away. This chain joins TRBV11-2 and TRBJ2-1; 9 nucleotides line up with TRBD2. The CDR3 spans 20 residues. CDR1 SGHAT and CDR2 FQNNGV come from the germline V gene. The CDR3 sequence: CASSRFGSGGPQRSYNDQFF. DNA for the CDR3: TGTGCCAGCAGCCGTTTTGGTAGCGGGGGCCCTCAACGCTCCTACAATGATCAGTTCTTC.

The rearrangement uses TRBV7-3 and TRBJ2-3; 9 bases map to TRBD2. Losses at the gene ends were 2 bases for V and 6 bases for J; bases not matched to a gene: 6. CDR1 is SGHTA and CDR2 is FQGTGA in the germline V gene. CDR3 length: 15 amino acids. DNA of the CDR3: TGTGCCAGCAGCTTATGTGCGGGGGGGCGGGATACGCAGTATTTT. It is translated as CASSLCAGGRDTQYF. Full variable domain (missing parts from reference TRBV7-3 and TRBJ2-3): GAGVSQTPSNKVTEKGKYVELRCDPISGHTALYWYRQSLGQGPEFLIYFQGTGAADDSGLPNDRFFAVRPEGSVSTLKIQRTERGDSAVYLCASSLCAGGRDTQYFGPGTRLTVL.

This clone occurred many times. This chain connects TRBV15 to TRBJ2-3; possibly TRBD1 for D (5 bases). CDR3 length: 14 residues. V was pared by 7 bases and J by 2 bases, with 13 bases between. Germline V gene data show CDR1 as LNHNV and CDR2 as YYDKDF (reference sequence). CDR3 in amino acids: CATTDTTVTDTQYF. DNA for the CDR3: TGTGCCACCACCGACACGACAGTCACAGATACGCAGTATTTT.

This clone was seen at least ten times. The chain carries TRBV30 and TRBJ2-3; D is possibly TRBD2 (6 bases). The CDR3 totals 14 residues. Germline values: CDR1 GTSNPN, CDR2 SVGIG (reference sequence). Trimming removed 1 base at V and 3 bases at J, with 11 bases between. The CDR3 DNA reads TGTGCCTGGAGTGGAGGCGGGGTGACAGATACGCAGTATTTT. It translates to CAWSGGGVTDTQYF.

This clone appeared many times. The rearrangement joins TRBV7-2 to TRBJ2-7; D uncertain. Germline V gene data show CDR1 as SGHTA and CDR2 as FQGNSA. Trimming stripped 2 bases from V and 9 bases from J, with 17 bases between. The CDR3 is 14 amino acids. CDR3 DNA sequence: TGTGCCAGCAGCTTACCATGGCCCCCCCTAGGGCAGTACGTC. Amino acids: CASSLPWPPLGQYV.

This clone came up many times. The genes are TRBV12-3 or TRBV12-4 and TRBJ1-2; perhaps TRBD1 as D (5 bases). This CDR3 is built from 14 residues. The V gene lost 7 bases and the J gene lost 2 bases, with 14 bases spanning the gap. DNA of the CDR3: TGTGCCAGCACCTCAGGGCGGGAGAACTATGGCTACACCTTC. This translates into CASTSGRENYGYTF.

The V and J genes are TRBV7-3 and TRBJ2-5; a possible D gene is TRBD2 (6 bases). Trimming shortened V by 2 bases and J by 2 bases, and 12 bases separated the two germline ends. The germline V gene has CDR1 SGHTA and CDR2 FQGTGA. The CDR3 totals 15 residues. The CDR3 bases are TGTGCCAGCAGCTTAGGTGGGGGGAAACAAGAGACCCAGTACTTC. Its translation: CASSLGGGKQETQYF. The full variable domain, completed using reference TRBV7-3 and TRBJ2-5, is GAGVSQTPSNKVTEKGKYVELRCDPISGHTALYWYRQSLGQGPEFLIYFQGTGAADDSGLPNDRFFAVRPEGSVSTLKIQRTERGDSAVYLCASSLGGGKQETQYFGPGTRLLVL.

In this sample, this clone turned up many times. V and J are TRBV27 and TRBJ2-7; 9 nucleotides agree with TRBD1. The trim removed 1 base at V and 4 bases at J, leaving 5 bases unmatched. The CDR3 length is 15 residues. CDR1 is MNHEY, CDR2 SMNVEV, per germline (reference sequence). CDR3 sequence reads: CASSLYGQGRYEQYF. DNA of the CDR3: TGTGCCAGCAGTTTATATGGACAGGGGAGGTACGAGCAGTACTTC.

This clone was counted many times. The gene calls are TRBV18 and TRBJ1-2, with D uncertain. In germline, CDR1 is KGHSH, CDR2 LQKENI. This CDR3 contains 13 residues. Trimming pared 2 bases from V and 6 bases from J, leaving 10 bases between. The CDR3 here is CASSPKASDGYTF. In DNA, the CDR3 is TGTGCCAGCTCACCAAAGGCATCCGATGGCTACACCTTC.

This clone was detected only once. The chain links TRBV13 to TRBJ2-7; 12 bases match TRBD2. Trimming removed 1 base from V and 5 bases from J; junction bases left unmatched: 3. The CDR3 sequence is 15 residues long. Looked up from germline, CDR1 is PRHDT and CDR2 is FYEKMQ (reference sequence). CDR3 bases: TGTGCCAGCAGCTTAGAGGCTAGCGGGAGGGACGAGCAGTACTTC. Its protein product is CASSLEASGRDEQYF.

The chain uses TRBV4-1 and TRBJ2-5; possible D gene TRBD1, 6 bases. CDR3 length: 15 amino acids. The germline V gene has CDR1 MGHRA and CDR2 YSYEKL. Trimming left V 1 base short and J 8 bases short, with 17 bases between. DNA of the CDR3: TGCGCCAGCAGCCAAGCCTGGGCAGGGGCAGATACCCAGTACTTC. It codes for CASSQAWAGADTQYF.

The table lists this clone with many counts. CDR3 nucleotides: TGTGCCAGCAGCCCCGGGACAGGATTCTATGGCTACACCTTC. It is translated as CASSPGTGFYGYTF. The J gene is TRBJ1-2, the V gene TRBV9; 8 nucleotides match TRBD1. This CDR3 contains 14 residues. Germline values: CDR1 SGDLS, CDR2 YYNGEE. V shed 4 bases, J shed 4 bases, and the junction held 6 bases outside the gene matches.

This clone was seen more than once but under ten times. A clone one base away is much larger, so this may be a read error. The chain has TRBV4-1 and TRBJ2-1, with D possibly matching TRBD2 (5 bases). Trimming left V 0 bases short and J 2 bases short, with 11 bases between. The CDR3 spans 16 residues. Germline V gene lookup returns CDR1 MGHRA and CDR2 YSYEKL. CDR3 loop: CASSQDPGVTYNEQFF. The CDR3 DNA reads TGCGCCAGCAGCCAAGATCCCGGGGTGACCTACAATGAGCAGTTCTTC.

This clone was seen at least ten times. The chain combines TRBV7-3 with TRBJ2-3; D gene ambiguous. V lost 2 bases to trimming and J lost 4 bases, with 10 bases between them. The CDR3 runs to 14 residues. Germline V gene data show CDR1 as SGHTA and CDR2 as FQGTGA. The CDR3 loop reads CASSLFGGSDTQYF. The CDR3 DNA reads as TGTGCCAGCAGCTTATTTGGTGGATCAGATACGCAGTATTTT.

This clone was counted only a few times. A junction boundary mismatches the germline segment, possibly from a read error. The V call is TRBV12-3 or TRBV12-4, the J call TRBJ2-7; D is perhaps TRBD2 (6 bases). The length of the CDR3 is 16 residues. The CDR3 loop is CASSLGTAGFPYGQYF. The DNA of the CDR3 is TGTGCCAGCAGTTTGGGTACAGCGGGCTTTCCCTACGGGCAGTACTTC.

This clone came up many times. The chain uses TRBV6-2 or TRBV6-3 and TRBJ1-2; TRBD1 matches at 8 bases. The junction had 7 bases not matched to a gene; V was cut back by 3 bases and J by 4 bases. From germline, CDR1 is MNHEY and CDR2 SVGEGT. The CDR3 sequence is 15 residues long. The CDR3 is CASSYSRTGGYGYTF. CDR3 bases: TGTGCCAGCAGTTATTCCCGTACAGGGGGCTATGGCTACACCTTC.

V usage is TRBV5-1 and J usage is TRBJ2-7, with D perhaps TRBD2 (6 bases). CDR3 length equals 14 residues. Germline-derived CDR1 and CDR2 are SGHRS and YFSETQ. V lost 4 bases and J lost 2, with 13 bases in between. CDR3 sequence reads: CASSKFSGPYEQYF. Here the CDR3 DNA reads TGCGCCAGCAGCAAATTTAGCGGCCCCTACGAGCAGTACTTC. Full variable domain (rest looked up from reference TRBV5-1 and TRBJ2-7): KAGVTQTPRYLIKTRGQQVTLSCSPISGHRSVSWYQQTPGQGLQFLFEYFSETQRNKGNFPGRFSGRQFSNSRSEMNVSTLELGDSALYLCASSKFSGPYEQYFGPGTRLTVT.

A note on this clone: This may stem from a read error, because a much larger clone lies one nucleotide away. Additional DNA sequences in this sample encode the identical CDR3. This sequence joins TRBV9 and TRBJ1-5; 7 bases map to TRBD1. CDR3 length: 17 residues. V gave up 3 bases and J gave up 6 bases; unmatched junction bases: 15. CDR1 and CDR2 from the germline V gene are SGDLS and YYNGEE. CDR3 protein: CASSGWARLAGGQPQHF. CDR3 DNA: TGTGCCAGCAGCGGGTGGGCTCGACTGGCAGGGGGTCAGCCCCAGCATTTT.

Many counts were recorded for this clone. The chain couples TRBV7-8 to TRBJ2-5, with a tentative D call TRBD2 (5 bases). The V and J ends lost 4 bases and 2 bases respectively, with 11 bases between them. Germline CDR1 reads SGHVS; CDR2 reads FQNEAQ. The CDR3 sequence is 14 residues long. CDR3 nucleotide sequence: TGTGCCAGCAGCTACACCGGGATACAAGAGACCCAGTACTTC. It encodes CASSYTGIQETQYF.

Remarks on this clone: A read error may account for a junction end that differs from germline. The chain employs TRBV12-3 or TRBV12-4 and TRBJ2-3, with D tentatively TRBD2 (6 bases). The CDR3 runs 13 residues. CDR3: CASSPLAKDKQYF. The CDR3, as DNA: TGTGCCAGCAGCCCCCTAGCGAAAGATAAGCAGTATTTT.

A remark on this clone: This may stem from a read error, because a much larger clone lies one nucleotide away. The chain employs TRBV10-2 and TRBJ2-1; the match to TRBD2 covers 12 bases. This CDR3 contains 18 residues. Trimming at V came to 5 bases and at J to 3 bases, leaving 11 bases not matched to a gene. Germline loops: CDR1 WSHSY, CDR2 SAAADI. The CDR3 reads CASSMGLAGPSYYNEQFF. CDR3 sequence (DNA): TGCGCCAGCAGTATGGGACTAGCGGGCCCGAGCTACTACAATGAGCAGTTCTTC.

This clone was counted at least ten times. The chain uses TRBV6-6 and TRBJ1-2; D perhaps matches TRBD1 (5 bases). Deletions cut 2 bases from V and 3 bases from J, with 13 bases between. Germline V gives CDR1 MNHNY, CDR2 SVGAGI (reference sequence). The CDR3 consists of 15 residues. In DNA form, the CDR3 reads TGTGCCAGCAGTTACGGGGCAGACCCTTACTATGGCTACACCTTC. This translates into CASSYGADPYYGYTF.

This sequence joins TRBV3-1 and TRBJ2-7; D is unresolved. CDR1 is LGHDT and CDR2 is YNNKEL in the germline V gene (reference sequence). The CDR3 consists of 12 residues. V was cut by 0 bases and J by 7 bases, with 7 bases left in between. The CDR3 coding sequence is TGTGCCAGCAGCCAAGACTTGGGAGAGCAGTACTTC. Translating gives CASSQDLGEQYF.

The table lists this clone with many counts. The genes are TRBV19 and TRBJ1-1; a possible D gene is TRBD1 (5 bases). The V end was cut by 6 bases, the J end by 5 bases, with 10 bases between. This CDR3 region has 12 residues. Per the germline V gene, CDR1 is LNHDA and CDR2 is SQIVND (reference sequence). CDR3 residues: CASRTGGTEAFF. The CDR3 DNA reads TGTGCCAGTAGGACGGGGGGGACTGAAGCTTTCTTT.

This clone was counted ten times or more. Other DNA variants within this sample encode the same CDR3. The chain joins TRBV10-3 to TRBJ2-7; 7 nucleotides align to TRBD2. CDR3 length: 12 residues. The V and J ends lost 3 bases and 8 bases, in that order; junction bases with no gene match: 4. Germline V gene lookup returns CDR1 ENHRY and CDR2 SYGVKD. The CDR3 DNA reads TGTGCCATCAGTGAAGCGGGGCACCAGCAGTACGTC. Its protein is CAISEAGHQQYV.

Comment on this clone: Germline is not matched at one junction end, which may reflect a read error. V usage is TRBV20-1 and J usage is TRBJ2-5, with D unclear. Looked up from germline, CDR1 is DFQATT and CDR2 is SNEGSKA (reference sequence). There are 12 residues in the CDR3. As DNA, the CDR3 is TGCATTGCTGCATGGACCCAAGAGACCCAGTACTTC. Translating it yields CIAAWTQETQYF.

The sample holds many counts of this clone. This chain connects TRBV19 to TRBJ2-7, with D maybe TRBD1 (5 bases). There are 14 residues in the CDR3. Trimming removed 2 bases at V and 0 bases at J, with 8 bases between. Germline CDR1 is LNHDA and CDR2 is SQIVND (reference sequence). The CDR3 region is CASSITGNSYEQYF. CDR3 sequence (DNA): TGTGCCAGTAGTATAACAGGTAACTCCTACGAGCAGTACTTC.